This T cell receptor beta chain was recovered during a study of blood T cells in healthy people across ages. The study, taken as a whole, reports: Samples with more naive T cells showed higher observed beta diversity. Changes seen in expanded clonotypes were possibly confounded by donor CMV status left unknown.

A sample-barcoded 5' primer and a J-beta primer mix were used in a second PCR of roughly 6 to 11 cycles. One entry per CDR3 protein results from TCRdb running MiXCR on the 5' RACE reads. The data show 1.2 million to 1.5 million distinct CDR3 sequences, roughly 40% seen once. This clonotype was counted only a few times. The target antigen is unknown. The germline CDR1 and CDR2 sequences are MNHNS and SASEGT. The CDR3 sequence is 15 residues long. Trimming at V came to 4 bases and at J to 7 bases, leaving 6 bases not matched to a gene. The study recruited healthy Caucasian donors from Russia who were aged about 6 to 95. It was roughly 10 milliliters of peripheral blood that were drawn from each donor.

Sequenced sample: blood. The clonotype was recovered from a woman between 18 and 30 years old in good health. The V call is TRBV6-1, the J call TRBJ2-1; TRBD2 aligns across 11 bases. The CDR3 here is CASSVLAGVMNEQFF. The CDR3 DNA reads TGTGCCAGCAGTGTACTAGCGGGAGTGATGAATGAGCAGTTCTTC.